This TCR beta chain was documented in a study of blood T cell repertoires in COVID-19. Across the whole study: PBMCs, B-cell-depleted T cells, or T cells were the source of the cDNA or gDNA that made up the material.

This clone appeared a single time. The germline V gene encodes CDR1 MNHEY and CDR2 SVGAGI. With 0 bases removed from V and 10 bases from J, the gap between germline ends came to 13 bases. This CDR3 is 13 amino acids long. Using immunoSEQ multiplex PCR, the repertoire was profiled, and TCRdb retains in-frame clones only, with some absent. The repertoire holds 250,000 to 300,000 clones, with roughly nine tenths as singletons. The sequence came from a woman in her 30s with COVID-19, enrolled during active disease. The material sequenced was peripheral blood. V is TRBV6-5 and J is TRBJ2-7; weak D call: TRBD2 (5 bases). The CDR3 protein is CASSYSGVSYQYF. The DNA of the CDR3 is TGTGCCAGCAGTTACTCGGGAGTCAGCTATCAGTACTTC.